These 22 T cell receptor beta chains were sequenced from one sample in a study of CD8 T cells in Susac syndrome (dated by TCRdb to the late 2010s). The library was obtained by the immunoSEQ multiplex PCR assay. RNA was extracted using the RNeasy kit, and roughly 0.5 to 1 ug of the RNA was reverse transcribed with random hexamers. TCRdb handled the public reads itself, with Q25 trimming in fastp and clone calling in MiXCR, and kept productive beta chains. Rows merge per CDR3 protein into single entries with the most common DNA and genes. This sample is represented by approximately 54,000 distinct CDR3 sequences; just under 95% of them were singletons. Less than 0.8% of the sample is taken by the ten largest. What was sequenced was CD8+ T cells from PBMCs. The receptor source for this set is a human donor with Susac syndrome.

V gene TRBV11-2 combines with J gene TRBJ1-1; TRBD1 is a possible D gene (5 bases). V lost 5 bases and J 1 base, leaving 11 bases between the germline ends. Germline V gives CDR1 SGHAT, CDR2 FQNNGV. CDR3 length equals 14 residues. CDR3 loop: CASSAGTGNTEAFF. The CDR3 coding sequence is TGTGCCAGCAGCGCGGGGACGGGGAACACTGAAGCTTTCTTT.

This rearrangement joins TRBV5-1 to TRBJ2-3; D unresolved. Germline V gives CDR1 SGHRS, CDR2 YFSETQ. The V end was cut by 0 bases, the J end by 2 bases, with 7 bases between. CDR3 length: 14 residues. The CDR3 sequence is CASSLVAVTDTQYF. The CDR3 nucleotides read TGCGCCAGCAGCTTGGTCGCCGTCACAGATACGCAGTATTTT. Full variable domain (remainder filled in from reference TRBV5-1 and TRBJ2-3): KAGVTQTPRYLIKTRGQQVTLSCSPISGHRSVSWYQQTPGQGLQFLFEYFSETQRNKGNFPGRFSGRQFSNSRSEMNVSTLELGDSALYLCASSLVAVTDTQYFGPGTRLTVL.

J is TRBJ1-5 and V is TRBV27; TRBD1 agrees at 7 bases. Germline V gene data show CDR1 as MNHEY and CDR2 as SMNVEV (reference sequence). The ends lost 5 bases at V and 4 bases at J; junction bases unmatched: 5. The CDR3 is 14 residues long. CDR3 residues: CASSRQGPNQPQHF. The CDR3 DNA is TGTGCCAGCAGTCGACAGGGTCCAAATCAGCCCCAGCATTTT.

The chain combines TRBV10-2 with TRBJ2-7; D is possibly TRBD1 (5 bases). This CDR3 spans 15 amino acids. Germline values: CDR1 WSHSY, CDR2 SAAADI. Trimming left V 0 bases short and J 2 bases short, with 11 bases between. CDR3 region: CASSESSGAAYEQYF. Written as DNA, the CDR3 is TGCGCCAGCAGTGAGTCAAGTGGGGCCGCCTACGAGCAGTACTTC.

This chain uses TRBV20-1 with TRBJ2-5; 7 nucleotides agree with TRBD2. CDR3 size: 15 residues. The V segment lost 1 base and the J segment 5 bases; nucleotides outside the gene matches: 10. Germline-derived CDR1 and CDR2 are DFQATT and SNEGSKA (reference sequence). The CDR3 DNA is TGCAGTGCTAGAGGAGCGTCGGGGGGACGGGAGACCCAGTACTTC. It translates to CSARGASGGRETQYF.

The rearrangement joins TRBV27 to TRBJ2-5; D not certain. The V gene's germline CDR1 is MNHEY and CDR2 SMNVEV (reference sequence). The length of the CDR3 is 13 residues. V shed 0 bases and J shed 5 bases, with 7 bases lying between them. CDR3 protein: CASSLSTLETQYF. The CDR3 coding sequence is TGTGCCAGCAGTTTATCGACTTTGGAGACCCAGTACTTC.

The rearrangement joins TRBV12-5 to TRBJ1-2; 7 bases map to TRBD1. After removal of 5 bases from V and 6 bases from J, the junction contained 15 bases not matched to a gene. This CDR3 contains 16 residues. Germline CDR1 LGHNT, CDR2 FRNRAP. Here the CDR3 DNA reads TGTGCTAGTGGTCTGGAAGGGACAGCACACGAGGATGGCTACACCTTC. This sequence encodes CASGLEGTAHEDGYTF.

This sequence joins TRBV5-4 and TRBJ2-3, with D tentatively TRBD2 (5 bases). The germline gives CDR1 SGHNT, CDR2 YYREEE (reference sequence). The CDR3 covers 15 residues. Trimming removed 4 bases at V and 2 bases at J, with 14 bases between. The CDR3 DNA follows: TGTGCCAGCAGCCCAGGACTGAGACACACAGATACGCAGTATTTT. The encoded protein is CASSPGLRHTDTQYF.

The rearrangement uses TRBV12-3 or TRBV12-4 and TRBJ2-7; D ambiguous. The CDR3 totals 12 residues. Trimming took off 6 bases at V and 1 base at J, with 7 bases between the two ends. The CDR3 bases are TGTGCCAGCAGCTACGCTTCCTACGAGCAGTACTTC. Its protein is CASSYASYEQYF.

This clonotype was counted once. The chain carries TRBV7-9 and TRBJ1-2; D not certain. The V gene lost 5 bases and the J gene lost 3 bases, with 19 bases spanning the gap. The germline CDR1 and CDR2 sequences are SEHNR and FQNEAQ (reference sequence). The CDR3 sequence is 16 residues long. The CDR3 region is CASSHPLDLVYYGYTF. DNA of the CDR3: TGTGCCAGCAGCCACCCCCTAGACCTGGTTTACTATGGCTACACCTTC.

A note on this clonotype: The junction shows a germline mismatch at one end, possibly a read error. This sequence joins TRBV5-6 and TRBJ2-1, with D possibly called TRBD1 or TRBD2 (6 bases each). Per the germline V gene, CDR1 is SGHDT and CDR2 is YYEEEE. This CDR3 has 12 residues. The CDR3 region has the DNA TGTGCCAGCAGCTTGGGGAGGGGGATAGAACTCTTC. Its protein is CASSLGRGIELF. The full variable domain, its missing parts supplied by reference TRBV5-6 and TRBJ2-1, is DAGVTQSPTHLIKTRGQQVTLRCSPKSGHDTVSWYQQALGQGPQFIFQYYEEEERQRGNFPDRFSGHQFPNYSSELNVNALLLGDSALYLCASSLGRGIELFGPGTRLTVL.

The genes are TRBV9 and TRBJ1-6; the match to TRBD1 covers 11 bases. The V gene's germline CDR1 is SGDLS and CDR2 YYNGEE. The V segment lost 1 base and the J segment 3 bases; nucleotides outside the gene matches: 9. The CDR3 totals 19 residues. The CDR3 DNA follows: TGTGCCAGCAGCGTACCTAGGGGGACAGGGGGACTCTATAATTCACCCCTCCACTTT. Its translation is CASSVPRGTGGLYNSPLHF.

This chain connects TRBV4-1 to TRBJ2-3, with 10 bases matching TRBD2. There are 18 residues in the CDR3. J was trimmed by 5 bases and V by 5 bases; bases with no gene match: 16. Germline CDR1 is MGHRA and CDR2 is YSYEKL. In DNA, the CDR3 is TGCGCCAGCAGCACGCCGTCCCCCAGCGGGGGGGCGAAAGATACGCAGTATTTT. Its protein product is CASSTPSPSGGAKDTQYF.

The chain links TRBV5-4 to TRBJ2-5; D may be TRBD1 (6 bases). This CDR3 region has 13 residues. V was clipped by 2 bases and J by 5 bases, with 10 bases between them. Germline-derived CDR1 and CDR2 are SGHNT and YYREEE (reference sequence). Here the CDR3 reads CASSLQGMETQYF. The CDR3 DNA sequence: TGTGCCAGCAGCTTACAGGGAATGGAGACCCAGTACTTC.

The gene calls are TRBV11-2 and TRBJ2-7; no clear D gene. Germline V gene sequence: CDR1 SGHAT, CDR2 FQNNGV. This CDR3 has 14 amino acids. V was cut by 2 bases and J by 5 bases, with 13 bases left in between. The CDR3 bases are TGTGCCAGCAGCTTAAGCCAACCCCTTAACGAGCAGTACTTC. Residues: CASSLSQPLNEQYF.

This chain links TRBV20-1 with TRBJ2-5, with no clear D. This CDR3 comprises 11 residues. The germline gives CDR1 DFQATT, CDR2 SNEGSKA (reference sequence). The ends were cut back, 6 bases at V and 4 bases at J, with 9 bases in the middle. This CDR3 reads CSAHFLETQYF. CDR3 DNA sequence: TGCAGTGCCCACTTCTTAGAGACCCAGTACTTC.

V usage is TRBV28 and J usage is TRBJ1-5; 7 nucleotides match TRBD1. The germline V gene has CDR1 MDHEN and CDR2 SYDVKM. V lost 5 bases and J lost 7; bases outside the gene matches: 8. The CDR3 length is 14 residues. CDR3 loop: CASSPRGSGQPQHF. CDR3 DNA: TGTGCCAGCAGTCCCAGGGGGTCGGGACAGCCCCAGCATTTT.

This chain uses TRBV7-9 with TRBJ2-7, with D perhaps assigned TRBD1 or TRBD2 (6 bases each). V dropped 5 bases and J dropped 0 bases, with 11 bases sitting between them. Germline CDR1 is SEHNR and CDR2 is FQNEAQ (reference sequence). This CDR3 has 14 residues. CDR3 sequence (DNA): TGTGCCAGCAGCCCGGGGGACACCTCCTACGAGCAGTACTTC. Translation: CASSPGDTSYEQYF.

The chain combines TRBV27 with TRBJ2-7, with D perhaps TRBD2 (7 bases). CDR1 is MNHEY and CDR2 is SMNVEV in the germline V gene (reference sequence). The CDR3 has 12 residues. Trimming removed 6 bases from V and 2 bases from J, with 8 bases in between. CDR3 sequence: CASSGGPYEQYF. In DNA form, the CDR3 reads TGTGCCAGCAGCGGGGGGCCCTACGAGCAGTACTTC.

The chain recombines TRBV3-1 with TRBJ2-3, with D perhaps matching TRBD1 (6 bases). The CDR3 contains 17 residues. Trimming removed 4 bases from V and 5 bases from J, with 22 bases in between. Germline V CDR1 and CDR2: LGHDT, YNNKEL (reference sequence). CDR3 sequence (DNA): TGTGCCAGCAGCCCGTACAGGGAGTCCGCACGGGGAGATACGCAGTATTTT. Its protein product is CASSPYRESARGDTQYF.

The chain employs TRBV3-1 and TRBJ1-4; D ambiguous. The CDR3 totals 15 residues. Germline CDR1 is LGHDT and CDR2 is YNNKEL (reference sequence). V lost 4 bases and J lost 0, with 9 bases in between. The DNA of the CDR3 is TGTGCCAGCAGCCCTCCTGAATCAACTAATGAAAAACTGTTTTTT. Amino acid sequence: CASSPPESTNEKLFF.

V usage is TRBV19 and J usage is TRBJ2-7; TRBD1 or TRBD2 may be the D gene (5 bases each). The V gene lost 5 bases and the J gene lost 3 bases, with 14 bases spanning the gap. Looked up from germline, CDR1 is LNHDA and CDR2 is SQIVND (reference sequence). This CDR3 has 14 amino acids. The CDR3: CASSWTSRGYEQYF. In DNA form, the CDR3 reads TGTGCCAGTAGTTGGACCTCGAGGGGCTACGAGCAGTACTTC.